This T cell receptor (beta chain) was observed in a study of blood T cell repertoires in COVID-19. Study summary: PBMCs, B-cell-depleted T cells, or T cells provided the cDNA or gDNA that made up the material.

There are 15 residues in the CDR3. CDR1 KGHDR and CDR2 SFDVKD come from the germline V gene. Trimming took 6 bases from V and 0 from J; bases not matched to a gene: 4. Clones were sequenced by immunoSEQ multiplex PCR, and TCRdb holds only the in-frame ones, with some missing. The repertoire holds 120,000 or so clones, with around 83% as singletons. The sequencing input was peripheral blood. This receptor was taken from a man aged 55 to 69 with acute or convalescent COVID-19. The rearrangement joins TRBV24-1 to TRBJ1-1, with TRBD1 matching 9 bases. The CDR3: CATSTTGGVNTEAFF. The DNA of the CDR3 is TGTGCCACCAGTACGACAGGGGGGGTGAACACTGAAGCTTTCTTT.